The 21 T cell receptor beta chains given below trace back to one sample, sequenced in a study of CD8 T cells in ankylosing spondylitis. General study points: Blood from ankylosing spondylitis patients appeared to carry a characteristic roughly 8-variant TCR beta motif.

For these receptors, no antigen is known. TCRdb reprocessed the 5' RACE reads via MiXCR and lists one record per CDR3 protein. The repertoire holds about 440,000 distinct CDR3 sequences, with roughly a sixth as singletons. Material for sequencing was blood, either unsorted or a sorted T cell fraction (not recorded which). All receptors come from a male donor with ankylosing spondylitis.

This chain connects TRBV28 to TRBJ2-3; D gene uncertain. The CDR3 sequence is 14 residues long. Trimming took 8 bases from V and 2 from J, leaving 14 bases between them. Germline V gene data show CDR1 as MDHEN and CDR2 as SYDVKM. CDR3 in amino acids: CASATHATTDTQYF. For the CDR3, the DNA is TGTGCCAGCGCGACCCATGCCACCACAGATACGCAGTATTTT.

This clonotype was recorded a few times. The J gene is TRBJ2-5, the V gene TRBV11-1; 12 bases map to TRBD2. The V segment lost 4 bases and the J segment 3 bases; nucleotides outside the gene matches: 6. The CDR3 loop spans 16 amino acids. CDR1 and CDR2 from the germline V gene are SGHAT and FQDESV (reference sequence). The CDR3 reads CASSYRLAGAKETQYF. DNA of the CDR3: TGTGCCAGCAGCTACCGACTAGCGGGGGCGAAAGAGACCCAGTACTTC.

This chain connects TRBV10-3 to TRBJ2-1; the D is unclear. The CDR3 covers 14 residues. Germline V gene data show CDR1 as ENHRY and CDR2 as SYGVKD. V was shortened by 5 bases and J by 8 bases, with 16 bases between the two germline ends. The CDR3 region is CAISPRGDPDEQFF. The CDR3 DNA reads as TGTGCCATCAGTCCAAGAGGAGACCCGGATGAGCAGTTCTTC.

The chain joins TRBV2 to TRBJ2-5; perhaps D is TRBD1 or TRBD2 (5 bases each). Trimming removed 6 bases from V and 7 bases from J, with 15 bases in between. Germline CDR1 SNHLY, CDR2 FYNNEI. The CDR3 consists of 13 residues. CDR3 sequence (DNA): TGTGCCAGCAGCGGGACCCCGATGGGGACCCAGTACTTC. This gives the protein CASSGTPMGTQYF.

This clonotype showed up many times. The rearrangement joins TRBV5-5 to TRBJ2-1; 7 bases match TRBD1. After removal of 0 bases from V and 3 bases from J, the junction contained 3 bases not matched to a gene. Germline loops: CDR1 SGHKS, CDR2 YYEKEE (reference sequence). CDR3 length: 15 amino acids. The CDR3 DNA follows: TGTGCCAGCAGCTTGGAACAGGGGTACTACAATGAGCAGTTCTTC. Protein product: CASSLEQGYYNEQFF.

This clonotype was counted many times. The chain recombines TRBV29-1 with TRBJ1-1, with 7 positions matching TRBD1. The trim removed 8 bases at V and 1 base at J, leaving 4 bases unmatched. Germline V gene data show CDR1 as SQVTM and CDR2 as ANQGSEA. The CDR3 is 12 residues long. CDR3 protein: CSSGQSNTEAFF. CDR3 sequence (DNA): TGCAGCTCGGGACAGTCGAACACTGAAGCTTTCTTT. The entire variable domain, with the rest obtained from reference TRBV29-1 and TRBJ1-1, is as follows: SAVISQKPSRDICQRGTSLTIQCQVDSQVTMMFWYRQQPGQSLTLIATANQGSEATYESGFVIDKFPISRPNLTFSTLTVSNMSPEDSSIYLCSSGQSNTEAFFGQGTRLTVV.

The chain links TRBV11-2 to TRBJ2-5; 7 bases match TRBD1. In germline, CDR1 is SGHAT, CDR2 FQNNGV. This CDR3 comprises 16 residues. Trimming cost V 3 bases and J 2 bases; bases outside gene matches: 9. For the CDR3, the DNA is TGTGCCAGCAGCTTCCGGACAGGAGGCGGGCAAGAGACCCAGTACTTC. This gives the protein CASSFRTGGGQETQYF.

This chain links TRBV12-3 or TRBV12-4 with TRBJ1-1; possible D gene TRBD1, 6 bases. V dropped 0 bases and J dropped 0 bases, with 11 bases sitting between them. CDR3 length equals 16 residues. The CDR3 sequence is CASSLAPGALNTEAFF. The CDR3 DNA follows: TGTGCCAGCAGTTTAGCTCCAGGGGCATTGAACACTGAAGCTTTCTTT.

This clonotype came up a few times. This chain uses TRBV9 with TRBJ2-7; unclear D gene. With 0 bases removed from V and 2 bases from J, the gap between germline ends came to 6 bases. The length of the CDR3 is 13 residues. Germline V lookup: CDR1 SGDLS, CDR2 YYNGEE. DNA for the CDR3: TGTGCCAGCAGCGTAGATACCCCCTACGAGCAGTACTTC. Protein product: CASSVDTPYEQYF.

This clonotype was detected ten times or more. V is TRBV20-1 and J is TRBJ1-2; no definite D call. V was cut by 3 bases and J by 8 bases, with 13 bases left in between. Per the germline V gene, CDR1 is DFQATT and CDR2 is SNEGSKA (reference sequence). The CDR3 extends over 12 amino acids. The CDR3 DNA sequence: TGCAGTGCTAGTTCCCACCCGGGAGGCTACACCTTC. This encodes CSASSHPGGYTF.

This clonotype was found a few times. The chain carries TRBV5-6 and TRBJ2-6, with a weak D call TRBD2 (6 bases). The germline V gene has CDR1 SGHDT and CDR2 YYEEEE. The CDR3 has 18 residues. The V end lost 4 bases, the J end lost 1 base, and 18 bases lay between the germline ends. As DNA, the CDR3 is TGTGCCAGCAGCCGGAGACTAGAAAGCTTGTCTGGGGCCAACGTCCTGACTTTC. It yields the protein CASSRRLESLSGANVLTF.

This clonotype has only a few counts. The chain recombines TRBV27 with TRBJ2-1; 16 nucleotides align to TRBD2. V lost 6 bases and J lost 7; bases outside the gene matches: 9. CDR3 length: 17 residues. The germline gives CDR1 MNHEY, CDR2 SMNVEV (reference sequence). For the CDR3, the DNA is TGTGCCAGCAGGCTCGTGGGACTAGCGGGGGGGCATAATGAGCAGTTCTTC. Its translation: CASRLVGLAGGHNEQFF.

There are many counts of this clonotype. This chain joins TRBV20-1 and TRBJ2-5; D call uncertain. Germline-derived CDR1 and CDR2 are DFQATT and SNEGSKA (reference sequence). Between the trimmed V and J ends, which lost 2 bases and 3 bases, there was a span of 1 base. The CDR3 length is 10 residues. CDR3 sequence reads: CSARKETQYF. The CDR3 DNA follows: TGCAGTGCTAGAAAAGAGACCCAGTACTTC.

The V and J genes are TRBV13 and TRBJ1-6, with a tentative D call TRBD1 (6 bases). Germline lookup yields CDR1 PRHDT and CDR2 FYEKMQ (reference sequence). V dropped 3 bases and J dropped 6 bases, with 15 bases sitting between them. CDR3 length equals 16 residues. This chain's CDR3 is CASSFGGRVSNSPLHF. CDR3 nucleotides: TGTGCCAGCAGCTTCGGGGGGCGGGTTAGTAATTCACCCCTCCACTTT.

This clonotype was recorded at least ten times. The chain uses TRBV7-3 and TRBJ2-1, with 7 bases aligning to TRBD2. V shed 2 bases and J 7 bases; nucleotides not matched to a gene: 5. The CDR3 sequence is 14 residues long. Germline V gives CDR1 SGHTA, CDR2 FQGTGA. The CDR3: CASSLLGLPNEQFF. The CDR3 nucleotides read TGTGCCAGCAGCTTACTGGGACTACCAAATGAGCAGTTCTTC.

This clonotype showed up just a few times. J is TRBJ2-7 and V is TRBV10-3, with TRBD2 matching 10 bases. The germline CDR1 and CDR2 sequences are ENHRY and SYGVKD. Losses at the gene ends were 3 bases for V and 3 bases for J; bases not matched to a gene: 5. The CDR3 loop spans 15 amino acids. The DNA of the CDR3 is TGTGCCATCAGTGAACGGACTAGCGGACGCTACGAGCAGTACTTC. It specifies CAISERTSGRYEQYF.

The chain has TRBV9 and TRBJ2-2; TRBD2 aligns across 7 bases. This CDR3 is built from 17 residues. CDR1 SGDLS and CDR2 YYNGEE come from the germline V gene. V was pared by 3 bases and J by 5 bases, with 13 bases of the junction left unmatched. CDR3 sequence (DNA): TGTGCCAGCAGCGGACGGGACTTGGGGGGGTATACCGGGGAGCTGTTTTTT. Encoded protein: CASSGRDLGGYTGELFF.

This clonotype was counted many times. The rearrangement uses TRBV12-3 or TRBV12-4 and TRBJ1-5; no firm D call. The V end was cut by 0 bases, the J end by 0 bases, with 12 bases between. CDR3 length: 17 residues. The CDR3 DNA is TGTGCCAGCAGTTTAGCGTTGCAGGTCTATAGCAATCAGCCCCAGCATTTT. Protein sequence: CASSLALQVYSNQPQHF.

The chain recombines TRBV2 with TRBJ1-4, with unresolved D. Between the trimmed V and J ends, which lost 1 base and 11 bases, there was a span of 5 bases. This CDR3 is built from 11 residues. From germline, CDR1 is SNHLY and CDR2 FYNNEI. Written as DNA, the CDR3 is TGTGCCAGCAGTGAAGACGGGAAACTGTTTTTT. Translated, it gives CASSEDGKLFF. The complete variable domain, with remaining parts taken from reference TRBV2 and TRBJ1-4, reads EPEVTQTPSHQVTQMGQEVILRCVPISNHLYFYWYRQILGQKVEFLVSFYNNEISEKSEIFDDQFSVERPDGSNFTLKIRSTKLEDSAMYFCASSEDGKLFFGSGTQLSVL.

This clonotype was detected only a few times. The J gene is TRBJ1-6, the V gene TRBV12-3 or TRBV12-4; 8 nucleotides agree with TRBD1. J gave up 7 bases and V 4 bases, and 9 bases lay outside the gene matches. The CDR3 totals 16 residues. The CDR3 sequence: CASSWGTGRENSPLHF. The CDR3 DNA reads TGTGCCAGCAGTTGGGGGACAGGCAGGGAGAATTCACCCCTCCACTTT.

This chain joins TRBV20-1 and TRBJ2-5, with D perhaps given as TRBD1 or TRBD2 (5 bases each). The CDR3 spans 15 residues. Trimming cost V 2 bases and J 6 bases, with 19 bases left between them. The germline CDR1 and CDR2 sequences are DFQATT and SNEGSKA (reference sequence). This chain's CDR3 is CSARLEGFNLKTQYF. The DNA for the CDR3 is TGCAGTGCTAGATTAGAGGGGTTCAATCTTAAGACCCAGTACTTC.